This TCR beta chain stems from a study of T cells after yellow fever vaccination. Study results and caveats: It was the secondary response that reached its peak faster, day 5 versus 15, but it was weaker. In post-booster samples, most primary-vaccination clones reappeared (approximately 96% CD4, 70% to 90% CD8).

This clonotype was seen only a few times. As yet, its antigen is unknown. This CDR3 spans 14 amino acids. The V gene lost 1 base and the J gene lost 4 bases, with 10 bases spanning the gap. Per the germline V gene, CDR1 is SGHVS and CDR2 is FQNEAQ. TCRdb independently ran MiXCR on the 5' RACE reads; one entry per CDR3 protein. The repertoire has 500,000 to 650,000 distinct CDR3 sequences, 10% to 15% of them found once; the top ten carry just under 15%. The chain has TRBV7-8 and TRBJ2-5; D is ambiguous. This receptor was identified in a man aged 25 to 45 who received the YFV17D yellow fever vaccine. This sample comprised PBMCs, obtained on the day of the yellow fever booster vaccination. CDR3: CASSLDAVRETQYF. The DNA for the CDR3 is TGTGCCAGCAGCTTAGACGCCGTGCGAGAGACCCAGTACTTC.